The source of this T cell receptor (beta chain) is a study of cytomegalovirus exposure and HLA in healthy donors. Overall study context: One earlier analysis, a look at 150 million to 200 million T cells, found roughly 110 million unique TCR beta sequences.

The study ran its PCR with 60 Vbeta and 13 Jbeta primers. The protocol was immunoSEQ multiplex PCR, while the TCRdb copy is restricted to in-frame clones and leaves out a portion. The sample has 120,000 or so clones; 75% to 85% are singletons. Findings of the study overall: When a later analysis was performed, an Asian-associated ancestry cluster reportedly had fewer N-insertions than the approximately 680-donor mean. TRBV6-2, TRBV6-3 and some other V segments were unresolvable in 87-base-pair reads.

This clone was found once. What it binds is not known. CDR1 is SGHNT and CDR2 is YYREEE in the germline V gene (reference sequence). Losses at the gene ends were 4 bases for V and 5 bases for J; bases not matched to a gene: 6. The CDR3 is 14 residues long. The sample taken for sequencing was PBMCs. The TCR originated in a man between 35 and 55 years old in good health and CMV-seronegative. This rearrangement joins TRBV5-4 to TRBJ2-5, with 9 bases identical to TRBD2. The CDR3 loop is CASSTGLAWETQYF. In nucleotides, the CDR3 is TGTGCCAGCAGCACTGGACTAGCGTGGGAGACCCAGTACTTC.